This T cell receptor beta chain was recovered during a study of blood T cell repertoires in COVID-19. Overall study: T cells, B-cell-depleted T cells, or PBMCs supplied cDNA or gDNA.

In the original analysis: The assay estimated nucleated cells by amplifying reference gene primers. Only in-frame clones appear in the TCRdb table, and some are missing; sequencing was by immunoSEQ multiplex PCR. From that table come the V and J calls and clone size; the DNA was used to work out D and trimming. Of around 170,000 clones in the sample, roughly 84% were seen once. This CDR3 is built from 14 residues. V shed 4 bases, J shed 9 bases, and the junction held 4 bases outside the gene matches. Germline-derived CDR1 and CDR2 are MDHEN and SYDVKM. This sequence joins TRBV28 and TRBJ1-6; TRBD1 aligns across 9 bases. The sequence came from a man younger than 30 with active or convalescent COVID-19. Sequencing was done on a sample of peripheral blood. The chain's CDR3 is CASSYRGQFSPLHF. CDR3 nucleotide sequence: TGTGCCAGCAGTTACAGGGGGCAATTTTCACCCCTCCACTTT.